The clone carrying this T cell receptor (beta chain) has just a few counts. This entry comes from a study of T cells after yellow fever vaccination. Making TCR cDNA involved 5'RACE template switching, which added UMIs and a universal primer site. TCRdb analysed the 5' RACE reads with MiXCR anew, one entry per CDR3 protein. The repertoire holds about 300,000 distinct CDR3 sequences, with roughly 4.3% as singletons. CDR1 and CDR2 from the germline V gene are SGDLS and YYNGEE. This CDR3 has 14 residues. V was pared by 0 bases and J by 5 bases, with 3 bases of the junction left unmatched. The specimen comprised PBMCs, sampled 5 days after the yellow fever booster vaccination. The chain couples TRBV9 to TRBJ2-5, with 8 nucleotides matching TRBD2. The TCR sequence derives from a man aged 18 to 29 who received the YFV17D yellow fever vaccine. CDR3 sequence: CASSVGSGGETQYF. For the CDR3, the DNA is TGTGCCAGCAGCGTAGGAAGCGGGGGCGAGACCCAGTACTTC.